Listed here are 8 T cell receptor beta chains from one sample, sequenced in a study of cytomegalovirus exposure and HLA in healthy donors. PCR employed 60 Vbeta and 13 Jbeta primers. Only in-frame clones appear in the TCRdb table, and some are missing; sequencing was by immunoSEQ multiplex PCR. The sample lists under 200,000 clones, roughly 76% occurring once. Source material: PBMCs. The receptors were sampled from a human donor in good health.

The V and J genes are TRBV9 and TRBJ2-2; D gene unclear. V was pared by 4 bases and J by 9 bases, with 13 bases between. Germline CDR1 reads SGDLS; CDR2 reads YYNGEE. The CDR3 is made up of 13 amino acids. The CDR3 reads CASSSPAARELFF. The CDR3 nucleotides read TGTGCCAGCAGCTCCCCGGCGGCTAGGGAGCTGTTTTTT.

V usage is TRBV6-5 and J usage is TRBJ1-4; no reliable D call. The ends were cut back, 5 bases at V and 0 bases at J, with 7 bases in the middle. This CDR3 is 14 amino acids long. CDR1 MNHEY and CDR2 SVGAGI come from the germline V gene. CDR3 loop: CASSHTATNEKLFF. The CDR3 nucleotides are TGTGCCAGCAGTCACACCGCAACTAATGAAAAACTGTTTTTT.

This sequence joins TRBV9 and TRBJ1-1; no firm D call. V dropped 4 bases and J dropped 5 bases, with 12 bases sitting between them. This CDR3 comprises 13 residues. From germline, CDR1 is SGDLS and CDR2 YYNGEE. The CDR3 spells CASSLAELTEAFF. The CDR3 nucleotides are TGTGCCAGCAGCCTAGCCGAGTTAACTGAAGCTTTCTTT.

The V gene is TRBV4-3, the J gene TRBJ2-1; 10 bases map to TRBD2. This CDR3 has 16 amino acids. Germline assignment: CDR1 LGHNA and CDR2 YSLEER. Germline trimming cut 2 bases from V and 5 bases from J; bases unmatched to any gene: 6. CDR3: CASSQPGTSVHNEQFF. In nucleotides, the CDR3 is TGCGCCAGCAGCCAACCCGGGACTAGCGTGCACAATGAGCAGTTCTTC.

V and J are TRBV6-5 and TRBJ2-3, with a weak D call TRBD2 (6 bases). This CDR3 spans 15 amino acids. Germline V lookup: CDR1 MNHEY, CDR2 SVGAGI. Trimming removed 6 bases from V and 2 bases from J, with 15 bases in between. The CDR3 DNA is TGTGCCAGCAGCCAAGGCGGGGCCTACACAGATACGCAGTATTTT. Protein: CASSQGGAYTDTQYF.

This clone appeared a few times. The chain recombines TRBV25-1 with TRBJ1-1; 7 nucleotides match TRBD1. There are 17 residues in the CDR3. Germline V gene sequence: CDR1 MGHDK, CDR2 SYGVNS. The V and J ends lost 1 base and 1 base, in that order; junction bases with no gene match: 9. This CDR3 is CASSEFPGTVKNTEAFF. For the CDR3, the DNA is TGTGCCAGCAGTGAATTCCCCGGGACAGTGAAGAACACTGAAGCTTTCTTT.

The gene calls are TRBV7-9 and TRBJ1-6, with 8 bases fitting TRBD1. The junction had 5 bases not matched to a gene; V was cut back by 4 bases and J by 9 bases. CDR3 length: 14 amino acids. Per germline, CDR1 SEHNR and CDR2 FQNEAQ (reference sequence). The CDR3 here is CASSYGQGSSPLHF. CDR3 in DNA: TGTGCCAGCAGCTACGGACAGGGTAGTTCACCCCTCCACTTT.

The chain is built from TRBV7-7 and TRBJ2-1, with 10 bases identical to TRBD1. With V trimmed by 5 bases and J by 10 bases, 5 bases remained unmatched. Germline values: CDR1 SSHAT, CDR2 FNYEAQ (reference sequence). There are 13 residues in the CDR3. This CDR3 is CASSHGQGGEQFF. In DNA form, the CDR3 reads TGTGCCAGCAGCCACGGACAGGGGGGAGAGCAGTTCTTC.